This T cell receptor beta chain was sequenced for a study of blood T cell repertoires in COVID-19. Study-level background: PBMCs, B-cell-depleted T cells, or T cells provided the cDNA or gDNA that made up the material.

The germline V gene has CDR1 SGHNT and CDR2 YYREEE (reference sequence). V lost 4 bases and J lost 0, with 21 bases in between. This CDR3 contains 18 residues. Profiled with immunoSEQ multiplex PCR; TCRdb holds only in-frame clones, not every one. The sample comprises just over 40,000 clones, around 83% of which are singletons, and 2.6% rests with the top ten. The chain has TRBV5-4 and TRBJ2-3; weak D call: TRBD2 (6 bases). Sequencing was performed on peripheral blood. The receptor was isolated from an older woman with acute or convalescent COVID-19. This chain's CDR3 is CASSHGGGLPPSTDTQYF. The CDR3 DNA is TGTGCCAGCAGCCACGGAGGTGGACTACCTCCTAGCACAGATACGCAGTATTTT.